These 21 T cell receptor beta chains were sequenced from one sample in a study of blood T cell repertoires in COVID-19. Clones were sequenced by immunoSEQ multiplex PCR, and TCRdb holds only the in-frame ones, with some missing. There are 95,000 to 100,000 clones in the sample; roughly 84% occur only once, and 15% to 20% lies in the top ten. Sequencing was carried out using peripheral blood. The receptor set was obtained from a woman aged 55-70 years with acute or convalescent COVID-19.

The gene calls are TRBV29-1 and TRBJ1-3, with D possibly TRBD1 on 5 matching bases. From germline, CDR1 is SQVTM and CDR2 ANQGSEA. V gave up 4 bases and J gave up 4 bases, with 8 bases separating them. The CDR3 is 12 residues long. The CDR3 spells CSVVGGGNTIYF. The CDR3 bases are TGCAGCGTTGTCGGGGGGGGAAACACCATATATTTT.

V usage is TRBV28 and J usage is TRBJ1-6; 9 bases map to TRBD1. The ends lost 5 bases at V and 5 bases at J; junction bases unmatched: 19. Germline V gives CDR1 MDHEN, CDR2 SYDVKM. The CDR3 has 20 amino acids. The CDR3 region has the DNA TGTGCCAGCAGTATCATGCTACCGGGACAGGGTGCCGGGGATAATTCACCCCTCCACTTT. Translated: CASSIMLPGQGAGDNSPLHF.

The DNA for the CDR3 is TGCGCCAGCAGCTTGGGGCTGGGAACCAGGGGCCTGACAGATACGCAGTATTTT. The encoded protein is CASSLGLGTRGLTDTQYF. The V gene is TRBV5-1, the J gene TRBJ2-3, with D maybe TRBD1 (6 bases). Germline CDR1 and CDR2: SGHRS and YFSETQ. This CDR3 is built from 18 residues. The V gene lost 0 bases and the J gene lost 3 bases, with 20 bases spanning the gap. The full variable domain, in which reference TRBV5-1 and TRBJ2-3 provide the parts outside the CDR3, is KAGVTQTPRYLIKTRGQQVTLSCSPISGHRSVSWYQQTPGQGLQFLFEYFSETQRNKGNFPGRFSGRQFSNSRSEMNVSTLELGDSALYLCASSLGLGTRGLTDTQYFGPGTRLTVL.

This clone was found a few times. This rearrangement joins TRBV10-2 to TRBJ1-6, with unresolved D. This CDR3 contains 17 residues. Trimming took off 0 bases at V and 6 bases at J, with 15 bases between the two ends. Looked up from germline, CDR1 is WSHSY and CDR2 is SAAADI. CDR3 protein: CASSESPSAAGNSPLHF. DNA for the CDR3: TGCGCCAGCAGTGAGTCGCCTTCGGCGGCCGGTAATTCACCCCTCCACTTT.

The chain combines TRBV1 with TRBJ2-7; TRBD2 reflects the table's D call only, with no check against the DNA. TRBV1 is described as a pseudogene. This CDR3 is 20 amino acids long. CDR3 in amino acids: CTSSQDAPPGLSGGPYEQYF. The CDR3 bases are TGCACCAGCAGCCAAGATGCCCCTCCCGGTCTAAGCGGGGGGCCCTACGAGCAGTACTTC.

The CDR3 DNA reads as TGTGCCAGCAGCCAAGATTTGGCTAGCGGGGTGGGTGAGCAGTTCTTC. This encodes CASSQDLASGVGEQFF. The V call is TRBV4-2, the J call TRBJ2-1, with TRBD2 identical over 9 bases. V dropped 0 bases and J dropped 9; count of bases not matched to a gene: 9. Germline CDR1 and CDR2: LGHNA and YNFKEQ. The CDR3 contains 16 residues.

Notes on this clone: At one of its ends the junction is not consistent with the germline gene, which may arise from a read error. The V call is TRBV12-3 or TRBV12-4, the J call TRBJ2-3; TRBD2 aligns across 13 bases. The CDR3 consists of 13 residues. This CDR3 is CASSQRTSGGAHF. The CDR3, as DNA: TGTGCCAGCAGTCAACGTACTAGCGGGGGGGCCCATTTT.

The CDR3 region is CASSVAGAYNEQFF. CDR3 sequence (DNA): TGTGCCAGCAGCGTAGCTGGGGCTTACAATGAGCAGTTCTTC. V is TRBV9 and J is TRBJ2-1; the D gene is possibly TRBD1 (5 bases). Looked up from germline, CDR1 is SGDLS and CDR2 is YYNGEE. V was trimmed by 0 bases and J by 4 bases, leaving 8 bases between them. The length of the CDR3 is 14 residues.

The CDR3 spells CASSTGQNTEAFF. The CDR3 DNA follows: TGTGCCAGCAGCACGGGACAGAACACTGAAGCTTTCTTT. This chain joins TRBV12-3 or TRBV12-4 and TRBJ1-1, with D possibly TRBD1 on 6 matching bases. Deletions cut 6 bases from V and 1 base from J, with 9 bases between. The CDR3 has 13 amino acids.

This sequence joins TRBV10-3 and TRBJ1-3, with no clear D. This CDR3 comprises 14 residues. Germline V gene lookup returns CDR1 ENHRY and CDR2 SYGVKD. With 2 bases removed from V and 8 bases from J, the gap between germline ends came to 13 bases. CDR3 sequence (DNA): TGTGCCATCAGTGAGACGGGTTTGTCGGACACCATATATTTT. Translated: CAISETGLSDTIYF.

The gene calls are TRBV6-1 and TRBJ1-6; D perhaps matches TRBD1 (6 bases). CDR3 length: 18 amino acids. CDR1 is MNHNS and CDR2 is SASEGT in the germline V gene. Deletions cut 2 bases from V and 8 bases from J, with 22 bases between. In DNA form, the CDR3 reads TGTGCCAGCAGTGAACGCGGATTGCAGACAGGCTCCTATTCACCCCTCCACTTT. Amino acid sequence: CASSERGLQTGSYSPLHF.

This clone was detected only once. The chain links TRBV11-3 to TRBJ2-1, with a tentative D call TRBD2 (5 bases). The ends were cut back, 4 bases at V and 7 bases at J, with 23 bases in the middle. The CDR3 covers 17 residues. Germline V CDR1 and CDR2: SGHNT, YENEEA. The CDR3 DNA sequence: TGTGCCAGCAGCTCTTCATTGAAAGGAACTAGTGTAAATGAGCAGTTCTTC. Residues: CASSSSLKGTSVNEQFF.

The chain employs TRBV4-1 and TRBJ2-5; maybe TRBD2 (5 bases). In germline, CDR1 is MGHRA, CDR2 YSYEKL. The germline V and J ends were trimmed by 0 bases and 5 bases, with 19 bases remaining between them. The CDR3 has 17 residues. CDR3 in DNA: TGCGCCAGCAGCCAAGAAAGGGTGTCGGCGGGCGGGGAGACCCAGTACTTC. This codes for CASSQERVSAGGETQYF.

V gene TRBV28 combines with J gene TRBJ1-1, with D unclear. The CDR3 has 14 amino acids. The germline gives CDR1 MDHEN, CDR2 SYDVKM. V lost 2 bases and J 10 bases, leaving 17 bases between the germline ends. The CDR3 region is CASSLGGRAPRAFF. In nucleotides, the CDR3 is TGTGCCAGCAGTTTAGGAGGTAGGGCCCCCAGAGCTTTCTTT.

V is TRBV5-1 and J is TRBJ2-2; 7 bases line up with TRBD2. CDR1 and CDR2 from the germline V gene are SGHRS and YFSETQ. J lost 1 base, V lost 4 bases, and 10 bases had no gene match. The CDR3 has 17 amino acids. The chain's CDR3 is CASSLAPWGGNTGELFF. DNA of the CDR3: TGCGCCAGCAGCCTTGCCCCGTGGGGGGGGAACACCGGGGAGCTGTTTTTT.

This clone was counted between two and nine times. The gene calls are TRBV2 and TRBJ2-1, with 7 bases identical to TRBD2. V lost 4 bases, J lost 15 bases, and 6 bases stayed unmatched. This CDR3 has 11 amino acids. The germline gives CDR1 SNHLY, CDR2 FYNNEI. In DNA, the CDR3 is TGTGCCAGCAGTGTTGAGCGGGGTCTGTTCTTC. It is translated as CASSVERGLFF.

The chain employs TRBV30 and TRBJ2-5; 8 bases map to TRBD2. The CDR3 covers 14 residues. Germline V CDR1 and CDR2: GTSNPN, SVGIG (reference sequence). The trim removed 2 bases at V and 4 bases at J, leaving 6 bases unmatched. The CDR3 spells CAWSNSGEGETQYF. CDR3 in DNA: TGTGCCTGGAGTAATAGCGGGGAGGGAGAGACCCAGTACTTC. The whole variable domain, remainder taken from reference TRBV30 and TRBJ2-5, is SQTIHQWPATLVQPVGSPLSLECTVEGTSNPNLYWYRQAAGRGLQLLFYSVGIGQISSEVPQNLSASRPQDRQFILSSKKLLLSDSGFYLCAWSNSGEGETQYFGPGTRLLVL.

The gene calls are TRBV28 and TRBJ2-7; tentatively, D is TRBD2 (5 bases). The CDR3 is made up of 14 amino acids. V was cut by 7 bases and J by 3 bases, with 16 bases left in between. The germline CDR1 and CDR2 sequences are MDHEN and SYDVKM. CDR3 region: CASNAPGGGYEQYF. As DNA, the CDR3 is TGTGCCAGCAACGCCCCGGGCGGAGGCTACGAGCAGTACTTC.

The sample holds a few counts of this clone. The chain recombines TRBV2 with TRBJ1-5, with 7 bases matching TRBD1. The CDR3 extends over 15 amino acids. Germline V gives CDR1 SNHLY, CDR2 FYNNEI. V gave up 6 bases and J gave up 4 bases; unmatched junction bases: 9. The CDR3 sequence is CASRNLQGINQPQHF. As DNA, the CDR3 is TGTGCCAGCAGGAACTTACAGGGGATTAATCAGCCCCAGCATTTT.

V and J are TRBV28 and TRBJ1-6, with D maybe TRBD1 (6 bases). Germline V gives CDR1 MDHEN, CDR2 SYDVKM. The CDR3 consists of 18 residues. The V and J ends lost 6 bases and 1 base respectively, with 19 bases between them. CDR3 in amino acids: CASSSSWQGLSYNSPLHF. In DNA form, the CDR3 reads TGTGCCAGCAGCAGTAGCTGGCAGGGGTTATCCTATAATTCACCCCTCCACTTT.

This clone was observed a single time. The V and J genes are TRBV19 and TRBJ1-6; D possibly corresponds to TRBD1 (6 bases). V lost 3 bases and J lost 6, with 15 bases in between. CDR1 is LNHDA, CDR2 SQIVND, per germline (reference sequence). The length of the CDR3 is 16 residues. The CDR3 reads CASSIAAGVSNSPLHF. The CDR3 DNA reads TGTGCCAGTAGTATTGCCGCAGGGGTATCTAATTCACCCCTCCACTTT.